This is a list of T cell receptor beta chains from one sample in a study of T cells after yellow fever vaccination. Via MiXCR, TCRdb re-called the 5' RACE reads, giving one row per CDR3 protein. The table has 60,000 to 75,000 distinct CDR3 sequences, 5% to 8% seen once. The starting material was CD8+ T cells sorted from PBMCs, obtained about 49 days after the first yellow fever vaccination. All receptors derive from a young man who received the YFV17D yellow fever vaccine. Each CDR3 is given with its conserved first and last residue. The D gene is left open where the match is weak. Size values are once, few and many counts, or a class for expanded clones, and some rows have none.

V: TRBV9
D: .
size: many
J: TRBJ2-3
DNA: TGTGCCAGCAGCGTAGAGGAGGGGGGGCCCCCAGATACGCAGTATTTT
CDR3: CASSVEEGGPPDTQYF

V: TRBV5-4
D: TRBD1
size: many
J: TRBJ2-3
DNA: TGTGCCAGCAGCTTGCTAGTTTTTGAGACAGGGATATTAGATACGCAGTATTTT
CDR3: CASSLLVFETGILDTQYF

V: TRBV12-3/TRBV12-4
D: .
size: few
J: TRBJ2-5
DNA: TGTGCCAGCAGACCCGGAGGGGTAGAGACCCAGTACTTC
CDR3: CASRPGGVETQYF

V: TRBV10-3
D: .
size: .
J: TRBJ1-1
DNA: TGTGCCATCAGTGTACCAAACGGCGGCGGCAGGGGCGCTGAAGCTTTCTTT
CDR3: CAISVPNGGGRGAEAFF

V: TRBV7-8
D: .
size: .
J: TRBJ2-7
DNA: TGTGCCAGCAGCTTTCAGGGGTACGAGCAGTACTTC
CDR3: CASSFQGYEQYF

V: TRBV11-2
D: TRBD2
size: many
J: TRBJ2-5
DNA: TGTGCCAGCACCGGACTAGCGGGGGGGCAAGAGACCCAGTACTTC
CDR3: CASTGLAGGQETQYF

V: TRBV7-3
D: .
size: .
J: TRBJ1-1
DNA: TGTGCCAGCAGTCTCTCGGGTGAACTCGGTCCTGAAGCTTTCTTT
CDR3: CASSLSGELGPEAFF

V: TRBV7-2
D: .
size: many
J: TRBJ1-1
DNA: TGTGCCAGCAGCCGGCGGGACACTTTCTCCCCTGAAGCTTTCTTT
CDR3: CASSRRDTFSPEAFF

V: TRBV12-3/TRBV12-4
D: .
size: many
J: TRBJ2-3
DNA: TGTGCCAGCAGTTACTATGGGCGTAGCACAGATACGCAGTATTTT
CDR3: CASSYYGRSTDTQYF

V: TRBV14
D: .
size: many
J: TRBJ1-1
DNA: TGTGCCAGCAGCCAAGTTGCCGGACTTTTGAACACTGAAGCTTTCTTT
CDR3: CASSQVAGLLNTEAFF

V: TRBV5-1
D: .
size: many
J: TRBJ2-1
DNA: TGCGCCAGCAGCTTGGTAGGGGAGCTTGGGTACAATGAGCAGTTCTTC
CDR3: CASSLVGELGYNEQFF

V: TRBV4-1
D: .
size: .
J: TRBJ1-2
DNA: TGCGCCAGCAGCCAAGTTTCGGATTCTAACTATGGCTACACCTTC
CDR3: CASSQVSDSNYGYTF

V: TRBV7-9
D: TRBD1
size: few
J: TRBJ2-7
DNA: TGTGCCAGCAGCCCCCCATCCGGACAGGGAACCTACGAGCAGTACTTC
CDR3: CASSPPSGQGTYEQYF

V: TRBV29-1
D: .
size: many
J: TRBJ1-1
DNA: TGCAGCGTTGCAGGGACCACTGAAGCTTTCTTT
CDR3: CSVAGTTEAFF

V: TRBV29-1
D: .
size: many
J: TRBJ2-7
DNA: TGCAGCGTTGAGGTCTCCGGGGACAACGACTACGAGCAGTACTTC
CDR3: CSVEVSGDNDYEQYF

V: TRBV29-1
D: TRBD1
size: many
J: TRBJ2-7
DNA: TGCAGCGTGCAAACAGGGGGAAGCTCCTACGAGCAGTACTTC
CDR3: CSVQTGGSSYEQYF

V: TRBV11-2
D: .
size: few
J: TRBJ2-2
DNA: TGTGCCAGCAGCTCCCTAGGGGAGGTCACTGCGAACACCGGGGAGCTGTTTTTT
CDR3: CASSSLGEVTANTGELFF

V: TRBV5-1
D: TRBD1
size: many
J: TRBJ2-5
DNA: TGCGCCAGCAGCTCCCCGGGACAGGGGACCGTTGGAGAGACCCAGTACTTC
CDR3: CASSSPGQGTVGETQYF

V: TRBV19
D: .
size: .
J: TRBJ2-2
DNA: TGTGCCAGTAGTATTCGGGGGGCCAACACCGGGGAGCTGTTTTTT
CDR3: CASSIRGANTGELFF

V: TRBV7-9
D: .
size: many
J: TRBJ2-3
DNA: TGTGCCAGCAGCTCGCCGGTGCTCACAGATACGCAGTATTTT
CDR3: CASSSPVLTDTQYF

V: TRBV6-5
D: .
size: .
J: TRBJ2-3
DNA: TGTGCCAGCAGTTCCTTTGGTGGACGGGCTAGCACAGATACGCAGTATTTT
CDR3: CASSSFGGRASTDTQYF

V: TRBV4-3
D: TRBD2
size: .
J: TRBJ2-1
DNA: TGCGCCAGCAGCCAAGGGGGGACTAGCGGGGGCCCCTACAATGAGCAGTTCTTC
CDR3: CASSQGGTSGGPYNEQFF

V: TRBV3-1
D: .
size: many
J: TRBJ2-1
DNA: TGTGCCAGCAGCTCTACAGGGACCAAAGGGAATGAGCAGTTCTTC
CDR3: CASSSTGTKGNEQFF

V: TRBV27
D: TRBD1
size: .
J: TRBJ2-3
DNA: TGTGCCAGCAGAGAAACAGGGGGCACAGATACGCAGTATTTT
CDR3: CASRETGGTDTQYF

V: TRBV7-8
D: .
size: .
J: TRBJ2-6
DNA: TGTGCCAGCAGCTACGACAGTACTGGGGCCAACGTCCTGACTTTC
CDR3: CASSYDSTGANVLTF

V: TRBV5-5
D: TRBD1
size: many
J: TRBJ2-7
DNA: TGTGCCAGCAGCTTAATGGGACAGGGATCCTACGAGCAGTACTTC
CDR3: CASSLMGQGSYEQYF

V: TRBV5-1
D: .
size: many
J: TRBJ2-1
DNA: TGCGCCAGCAGCTTGGTCAGCGGACTCTACAATGAGCAGTTCTTC
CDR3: CASSLVSGLYNEQFF

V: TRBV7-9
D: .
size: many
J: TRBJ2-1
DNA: TGTGCCAGCAGCTTAGAGGGCTTTTACAATGAGCAGTTCTTC
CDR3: CASSLEGFYNEQFF

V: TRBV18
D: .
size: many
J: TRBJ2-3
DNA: TGTGCCAGCTCACCGAGGGACACCTACCCCACAGATACGCAGTATTTT
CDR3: CASSPRDTYPTDTQYF

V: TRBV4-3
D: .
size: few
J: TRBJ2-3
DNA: TGCGCCAGCAGCCAAGACGACTCGAACACAGATACGCAGTATTTT
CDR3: CASSQDDSNTDTQYF

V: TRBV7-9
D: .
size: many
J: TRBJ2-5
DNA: TGTGCCAGCAGCGGAGGGGGGAACCAAGAGACCCAGTACTTC
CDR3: CASSGGGNQETQYF

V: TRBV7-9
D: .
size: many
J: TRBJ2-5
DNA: TGTGCCAGCAGCCCACGACAAGAGACCCAGTACTTC
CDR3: CASSPRQETQYF

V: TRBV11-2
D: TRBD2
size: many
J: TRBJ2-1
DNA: TGTGCCAGCAGTATCAGGGCTAGCGGGGGTGAAGATGAGCAGTTCTTC
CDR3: CASSIRASGGEDEQFF

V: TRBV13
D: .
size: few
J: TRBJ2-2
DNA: TGTGCCAGCAGCGACACGGAGGACAGATACACCGGGGAGCTGTTTTTT
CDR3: CASSDTEDRYTGELFF

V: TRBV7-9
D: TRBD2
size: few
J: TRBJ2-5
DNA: TGTGCCAGCAGCTCCTCACTAGCGGAGAACCAAGAGACCCAGTACTTC
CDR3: CASSSSLAENQETQYF

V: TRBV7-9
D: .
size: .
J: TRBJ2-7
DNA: TGTGCCAGCAGCGCCCCGGGGGTCGGCGAGCAGTACTTC
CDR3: CASSAPGVGEQYF

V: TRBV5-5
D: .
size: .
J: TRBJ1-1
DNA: TGTGCCAGCAGCTTGTGGGGGGATGAAGCTTTCTTT
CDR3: CASSLWGDEAFF

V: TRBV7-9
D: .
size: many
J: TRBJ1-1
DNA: TGTGCCAGCAGCGATCATTCGTCAGGGCGCACTGAAGCTTTCTTT
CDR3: CASSDHSSGRTEAFF

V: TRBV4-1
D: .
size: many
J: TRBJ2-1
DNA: TGCGCCAGCAGCCAAGGGCTAACAGCCTACAATGAGCAGTTCTTC
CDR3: CASSQGLTAYNEQFF

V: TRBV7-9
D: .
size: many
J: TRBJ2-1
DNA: TGTGCCAGCAGCTTAGTGGGATATGAGCAGTTCTTC
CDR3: CASSLVGYEQFF

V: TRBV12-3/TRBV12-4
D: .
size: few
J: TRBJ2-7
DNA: TGTGCCAGCAGTGTCAATCTCTACGAGGTTAAGCAGTACTTC
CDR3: CASSVNLYEVKQYF

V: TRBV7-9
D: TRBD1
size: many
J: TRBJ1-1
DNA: TGTGCCAGCAGGACAGGGGGCCCTGAAGCTTTCTTT
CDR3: CASRTGGPEAFF

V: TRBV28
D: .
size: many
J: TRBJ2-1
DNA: TGTGCCAGCCGGTTGAAGGGAAATGAGCAGTTCTTC
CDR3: CASRLKGNEQFF

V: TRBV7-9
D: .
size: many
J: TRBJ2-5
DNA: TGTGCCAGCAGCTTAGAGGCCAGGCCTCGGACCCAGTACTTC
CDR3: CASSLEARPRTQYF

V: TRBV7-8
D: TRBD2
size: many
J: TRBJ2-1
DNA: TGTGCCAGCAGTAGCACATGGCGGGGGGTAAATGAGCAGTTCTTC
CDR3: CASSSTWRGVNEQFF

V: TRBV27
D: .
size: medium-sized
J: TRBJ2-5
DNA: TGTGCCAGCGGGCCTGGGGGTGGGGAGACCCAGTACTTC
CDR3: CASGPGGGETQYF

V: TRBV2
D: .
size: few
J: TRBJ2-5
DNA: TGTGCCAGCAGTGACCCGGCAGGGTTAGACGAGACCCAGTACTTC
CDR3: CASSDPAGLDETQYF

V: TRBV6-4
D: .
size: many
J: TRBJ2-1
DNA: TGTGCCAGCAGTGAGGGGGCTGAGAATGAGCAGTTCTTC
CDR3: CASSEGAENEQFF

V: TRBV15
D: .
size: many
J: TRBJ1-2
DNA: TGTGCCACCAGCAGCGCAGTAAACTATGGCTACACCTTC
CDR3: CATSSAVNYGYTF

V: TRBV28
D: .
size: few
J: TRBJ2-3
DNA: TGTGCCAGCAGTCTTAGCGCCCCTAGCACAGATACGCAGTATTTT
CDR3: CASSLSAPSTDTQYF

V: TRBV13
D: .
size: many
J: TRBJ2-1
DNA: TGTGCCAGCAGCGTGGTGGGGGGAGACAATGAGCAGTTCTTC
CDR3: CASSVVGGDNEQFF

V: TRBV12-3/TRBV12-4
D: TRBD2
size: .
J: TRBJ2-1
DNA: TGTGCCAGCAGTCTACGACTAGCGGAGAGGTACAATGAGCAGTTCTTC
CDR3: CASSLRLAERYNEQFF

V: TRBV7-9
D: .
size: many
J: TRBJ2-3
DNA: TGTGCCAGCAGCTTAAGGGATAGGGATACGCAGTATTTT
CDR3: CASSLRDRDTQYF

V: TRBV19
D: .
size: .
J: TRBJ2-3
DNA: TGTGCCAGCCACCCGGGGGTCGTTGGGGGCCGCACAGATACGCAGTATTTT
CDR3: CASHPGVVGGRTDTQYF

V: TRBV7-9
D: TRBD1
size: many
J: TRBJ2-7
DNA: TGTGCCAGCAGCACCGTACAGGGGGACTCCTACGAGCAGTACTTC
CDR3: CASSTVQGDSYEQYF